Each of the 3 T cell receptor beta chains below was sequenced from the same sample in a study of cytomegalovirus exposure and HLA in healthy donors (dated by TCRdb to about 2017). Preparation of the library involved the immunoSEQ multiplex PCR assay. For the multiplex PCR, a mixture combining 60 forward primers for TCR Vbeta segments and 13 reverse primers for TCR Jbeta segments was used. In its TCRdb copy, this immuneACCESS table keeps in-frame sequences only and misses some clones. Where compared with another copy, unresolved V genes explain less than half of these, and the others have no known cause. The sample contains about 160,000 clones, 75% of them found a single time. The ten biggest clones cover under 3% of the sample. Source material: PBMCs. The receptors were gathered from a woman aged 50 to 65 in good health and CMV-seropositive.

This clone has a single count. The rearrangement uses TRBV21-1 and TRBJ2-7; TRBD2 is taken as the D call from the table, unchecked against the DNA. TRBV21-1 is annotated as a pseudogene. The CDR3 runs 14 residues. This CDR3 reads CASSKGTSSYEQYF. The CDR3 DNA reads as TGTGCCAGCAGCAAAGGGACTAGCTCCTACGAGCAGTACTTC.

This sequence joins TRBV9 and TRBJ2-1, with 10 bases fitting TRBD1. This CDR3 is 17 amino acids long. Germline loops: CDR1 SGDLS, CDR2 YYNGEE. V shed 1 base, J shed 4 bases, and the junction held 8 bases outside the gene matches. This CDR3 reads CASSVSGTGVEYNEQFF. CDR3 in DNA: TGTGCCAGCAGCGTATCTGGGACAGGGGTGGAGTACAATGAGCAGTTCTTC.

The rearrangement uses TRBV19 and TRBJ2-1; 9 nucleotides agree with TRBD2. The V gene end was trimmed by 6 bases and the J gene end by 3 bases; junction bases not matched to a gene: 9. Germline V lookup: CDR1 LNHDA, CDR2 SQIVND (reference sequence). The CDR3 is made up of 16 amino acids. The CDR3 DNA follows: TGTGCCAGTAGGGCTAGCGGGGTAAGATTCTACAATGAGCAGTTCTTC. Translating it yields CASRASGVRFYNEQFF. The variable domain in full, with the rest retrieved from reference TRBV19 and TRBJ2-1, is DGGITQSPKYLFRKEGQNVTLSCEQNLNHDAMYWYRQDPGQGLRLIYYSQIVNDFQKGDIAEGYSVSREKKESFPLTVTSAQKNPTAFYLCASRASGVRFYNEQFFGPGTRLTVL.